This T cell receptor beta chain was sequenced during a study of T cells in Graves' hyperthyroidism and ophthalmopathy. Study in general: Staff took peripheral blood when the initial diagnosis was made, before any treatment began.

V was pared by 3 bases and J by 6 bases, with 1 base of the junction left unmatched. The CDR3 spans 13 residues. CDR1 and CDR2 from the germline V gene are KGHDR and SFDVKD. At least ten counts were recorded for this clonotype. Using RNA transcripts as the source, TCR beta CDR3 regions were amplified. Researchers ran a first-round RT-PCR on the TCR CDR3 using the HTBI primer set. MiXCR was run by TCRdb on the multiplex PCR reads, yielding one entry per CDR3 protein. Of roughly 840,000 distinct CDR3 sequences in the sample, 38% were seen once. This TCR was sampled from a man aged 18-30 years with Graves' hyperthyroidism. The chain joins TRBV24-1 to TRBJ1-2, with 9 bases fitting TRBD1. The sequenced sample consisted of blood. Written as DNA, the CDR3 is TGTGCCACCAGTGATGGGGACAGGGATGGCTACACCTTC. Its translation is CATSDGDRDGYTF.